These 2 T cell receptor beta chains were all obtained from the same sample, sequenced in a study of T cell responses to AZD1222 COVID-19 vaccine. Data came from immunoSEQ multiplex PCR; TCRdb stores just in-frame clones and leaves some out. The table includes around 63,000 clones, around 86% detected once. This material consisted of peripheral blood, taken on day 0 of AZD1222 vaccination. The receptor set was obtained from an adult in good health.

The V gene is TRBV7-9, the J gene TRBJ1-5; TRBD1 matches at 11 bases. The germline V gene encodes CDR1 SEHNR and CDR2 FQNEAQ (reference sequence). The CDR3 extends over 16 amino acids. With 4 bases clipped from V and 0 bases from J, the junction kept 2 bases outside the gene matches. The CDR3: CASSSGQGASNQPQHF. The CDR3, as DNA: TGTGCCAGCAGCTCCGGACAGGGGGCTAGCAATCAGCCCCAGCATTTT.

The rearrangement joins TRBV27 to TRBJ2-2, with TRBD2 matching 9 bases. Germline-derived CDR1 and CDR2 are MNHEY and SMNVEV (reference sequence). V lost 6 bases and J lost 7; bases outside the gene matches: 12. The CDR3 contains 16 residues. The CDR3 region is CASRPLGSGGHGELFF. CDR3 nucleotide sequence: TGTGCCAGCAGGCCCCTCGGGAGCGGGGGGCACGGGGAGCTGTTTTTT.